The clone carrying this T cell receptor (beta chain) has just a few counts. Its antigen is still unknown. The data derive from a study of tissue T cells after allogeneic stem cell transplantation. Findings of the study overall: Which tissue TCRs were alloreactive or antigen-specific was not determined. Some clones might be persisting host cells.

Method: immunoSEQ multiplex PCR; TCRdb's copy keeps in-frame clones and lacks some. The table has roughly 9,700 clones, approximately 64% seen once. Autopsy tissues included GI tract, liver, skin and lymphoid organs. This CDR3 contains 12 residues. The germline CDR1 and CDR2 sequences are GTSNPN and SVGIG (reference sequence). Trimming cost V 5 bases and J 4 bases; bases outside gene matches: 2. The sequenced sample was tissue from the ileum, obtained at autopsy. The rearrangement links TRBV30 to TRBJ2-7; 10 bases match TRBD1. The sequence came from a woman aged 18 to 55 with breast cancer. The CDR3 region is CAWGTGEYEQYF. The CDR3 coding sequence is TGTGCCTGGGGGACAGGGGAGTACGAGCAGTACTTC.